This TCR beta chain was sequenced for a study of blood T cell repertoires in COVID-19. About the research overall: From T cells, B-cell-depleted T cells, or PBMCs came the material, which was cDNA or gDNA.

The V end was cut by 6 bases, the J end by 5 bases, with 13 bases between. Germline CDR1 reads WSHSY; CDR2 reads SAAADI. This CDR3 spans 13 amino acids. Method: immunoSEQ multiplex PCR; TCRdb's copy keeps in-frame clones and lacks some. Seen here are hundreds of thousands of clones, approximately 80% observed once, and the top ten hold under 11%. Sequenced input: peripheral blood. V is TRBV10-2 and J is TRBJ2-5; D might be TRBD2 (5 bases). This sequence originates from a woman older than 75 with acute or convalescent COVID-19. The CDR3 loop is CASRPPGIETQYF. In nucleotides, the CDR3 is TGCGCCAGCAGGCCCCCCGGGATTGAGACCCAGTACTTC.